Listed below are T cell receptor beta chains from one sample, sequenced in a study of CD8+CD57+ T cells in acquired aplastic anemia. TCRdb reanalysed the reads using MiXCR and keeps one entry per CDR3 protein. The table lists hundreds of thousands of distinct CDR3 sequences, about 44% of them singletons, with about 8.3% in the top ten. Sample: sorted CD4+, CD8+, or CD8+CD57+ T cells (not recorded which) from PBMCs. Receptor source: a human donor with aplastic anemia. Each CDR3 is given with its conserved first and last residue. A D gene is named only where the DNA matches it firmly. Expanded clones get a size class; other rows say once, few or many, or leave the size out.

v_gene	abundance	d_gene	j_gene	CDR3aa	CDR3nt
TRBV7-9	many	.	TRBJ1-4	CASRDDTATNEKLFF	TGTGCCAGCAGGGACGACACTGCAACTAATGAAAAACTGTTTTTT
TRBV19	once	.	TRBJ1-5	CASRRQAHSNQPQHF	TGTGCCAGCCGGAGACAGGCCCATAGCAATCAGCCCCAGCATTTT
TRBV7-9	many	TRBD1	TRBJ1-2	CASSKGTGSNYGYTF	TGTGCCAGCAGCAAAGGGACAGGGTCCAACTATGGCTACACCTTC
TRBV12-3/TRBV12-4	.	.	TRBJ1-1	CASTFLGRLTEAFF	TGTGCCAGCACCTTCCTCGGGCGCCTAACTGAAGCTTTCTTT
TRBV19	.	TRBD1	TRBJ1-4	CASSIGGTGRGNEKLFF	TGTGCCAGTAGTATAGGCGGGACCGGCAGGGGGAATGAAAAACTGTTTTTT
TRBV7-9	once	.	TRBJ2-5	CASSFWGPETQYF	TGTGCCAGCAGCTTTTGGGGGCCGGAGACCCAGTACTTC
TRBV5-1	.	TRBD1	TRBJ2-7	CASSLYPGQGADSYEQYF	TGCGCCAGCAGCTTATATCCGGGACAGGGGGCGGACTCCTACGAGCAGTACTTC
TRBV5-6	many	.	TRBJ1-5	CASSPWGDQPQHF	TGTGCCAGCAGCCCCTGGGGCGATCAGCCCCAGCATTTT
TRBV20-1	.	TRBD1	TRBJ1-3	CSARAPGQGDGNTIYF	TGCAGTGCTAGAGCACCGGGACAGGGAGACGGAAACACCATATATTTT
TRBV7-9	few	.	TRBJ2-5	CASSLTGGEETQYF	TGTGCCAGCAGCTTAACAGGGGGGGAGGAGACCCAGTACTTC
TRBV10-3	.	TRBD2	TRBJ2-7	CAIRQTSGSEQYF	TGTGCCATCAGGCAGACTAGCGGGAGCGAGCAGTACTTC
TRBV3-1	many	.	TRBJ2-7	CASSPTGTFSYEQYF	TGTGCCAGCAGCCCAACCGGGACTTTCTCCTACGAGCAGTACTTC
TRBV19	.	.	TRBJ1-3	CASSISGQDRNTIYF	TGTGCCAGTAGTATATCTGGGCAGGATCGAAACACCATATATTTT
TRBV30	few	.	TRBJ1-1	CAWSVQPINGNTEAFF	TGTGCCTGGAGTGTGCAACCTATCAACGGTAACACTGAAGCTTTCTTT
TRBV15	.	TRBD1	TRBJ1-5	CATSRESGTGERNQPQHF	TGTGCCACCAGCAGAGAGAGTGGGACAGGGGAACGCAATCAGCCCCAGCATTTT
TRBV12-3/TRBV12-4	few	TRBD1	TRBJ2-2	CASSEFGTGGPGELFF	TGTGCCAGCAGTGAATTTGGGACAGGGGGCCCCGGGGAGCTGTTTTTT
TRBV7-3	.	.	TRBJ1-6	CASSALTGFGPPLHF	TGTGCCAGCAGCGCCCTTACAGGGTTTGGGCCACCCCTCCACTTT
TRBV5-1	.	.	TRBJ1-6	CASSYQGHTDSPLHF	TGCGCCAGCAGCTATCAGGGACATACCGATTCACCCCTCCACTTT
TRBV4-1	many	TRBD1	TRBJ2-5	CASSEGQGPETQYF	TGCGCCAGCAGCGAAGGACAGGGTCCAGAGACCCAGTACTTC